This T cell receptor (beta chain) originates from a study of beta chain features in type 1 diabetes. The germline gives CDR1 ENHRY, CDR2 SYGVKD. V lost 4 bases, J lost 8 bases, and 11 bases stayed unmatched. CDR3 length: 16 residues. On this clone: Its antigen is currently unknown.

Since all of the isolated RNA was reverse transcribed, expressed TCRB transcripts were what got sequenced. Data came from immunoSEQ multiplex PCR; TCRdb stores just in-frame clones and leaves some out. Here the sample spans under 300,000 clones, 11% to 15% being singletons. The study's findings and limits: The question left open here concerned HLA type influencing TCRB rearrangement. All four CD4+ subsets from Type 1 diabetes patients carried moderately but significantly shorter TCRB CDR3s. The study notes PCR might favor shorter templates equally in patients and controls.

This TCR came from a man aged 25-45 years with type 1 diabetes. The chain links TRBV10-3 to TRBJ2-7; 13 bases are shared with TRBD2. Sequencing was done on a sample of naive CD4+ T cells from blood. The CDR3 DNA follows: TGTGCCATCAGTGTCACCGGACTAGCGGGAGCTGACCAGCAGTACTTC. Translation: CAISVTGLAGADQQYF.